This T cell receptor beta chain was sequenced in a study of T cell responses to AZD1222 COVID-19 vaccine. Looking at the study overall: Pooled samples include second doses given at about 4 or 12 weeks.

This clone was seen more than once but under ten times. What it binds is unknown. The germline V gene encodes CDR1 SGHTA and CDR2 FQGTGA. The CDR3 spans 13 residues. V was pared by 5 bases and J by 5 bases, with 6 bases of the junction left unmatched. Sequencing used immunoSEQ multiplex PCR; TCRdb keeps in-frame clones, though not all of them. Altogether about 140,000 clones are present, over 75% being singletons, with the ten largest covering 4% to 5%. Study-wide findings and caveats: The CD4 TCRs associated with vaccination extended across spike and predominated at 160-218 and 743-854.

This sequence originates from an adult in good health. Source: peripheral blood, taken on day 0 of AZD1222 vaccination. The rearrangement joins TRBV7-3 to TRBJ2-7, with TRBD1 matching 7 bases. CDR3 DNA: TGTGCCAGCAGCAACAACAGGGGCGACGAGCAGTACTTC. It is translated as CASSNNRGDEQYF.